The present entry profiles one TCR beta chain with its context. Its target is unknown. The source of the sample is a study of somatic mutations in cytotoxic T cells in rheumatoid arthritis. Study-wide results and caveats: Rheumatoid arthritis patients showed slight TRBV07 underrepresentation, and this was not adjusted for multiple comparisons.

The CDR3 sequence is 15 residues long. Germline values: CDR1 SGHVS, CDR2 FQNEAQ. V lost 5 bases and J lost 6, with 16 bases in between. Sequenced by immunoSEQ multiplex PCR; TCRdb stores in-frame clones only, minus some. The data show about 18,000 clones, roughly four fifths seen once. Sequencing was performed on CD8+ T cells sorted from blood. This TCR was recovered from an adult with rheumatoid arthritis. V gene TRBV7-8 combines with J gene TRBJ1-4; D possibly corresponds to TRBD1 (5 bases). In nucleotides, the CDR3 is TGTGCCAGCAGCCCGGGGGGGACTTGGTATGAAAAACTGTTTTTT. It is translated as CASSPGGTWYEKLFF.